A single sample gave rise to the 2 T cell receptor beta chains below, sequenced in a study of control samples from healthy donors and cancer patients. Produced via immunoSEQ multiplex PCR; TCRdb's table is partial and in-frame only. The sample consists of about 130,000 clones, about nine tenths of them appearing once. Sequenced: blood. These receptors were taken from a man aged 18 to 29 in good health.

V gene TRBV10-1 combines with J gene TRBJ2-2, with TRBD1 identical over 9 bases. Germline CDR1 is WNHNN and CDR2 is SYGVQD (reference sequence). Trimming removed 0 bases from V and 6 bases from J; junction bases left unmatched: 2. This CDR3 contains 15 residues. The CDR3 DNA sequence: TGCGCCAGCAGTGAGTCCACAGGGGGCCCCGGGGAGCTGTTTTTT. Encoded protein: CASSESTGGPGELFF.

The chain carries TRBV11-2 and TRBJ2-3; 8 positions agree with TRBD1. The CDR3 consists of 16 residues. Germline lookup yields CDR1 SGHAT and CDR2 FQNNGV. V dropped 5 bases and J dropped 3; count of bases not matched to a gene: 10. In nucleotides, the CDR3 is TGTGCCAGCAGCAAATCAGGGGGCTGGGGAACAGATACGCAGTATTTT. This translates into CASSKSGGWGTDTQYF.